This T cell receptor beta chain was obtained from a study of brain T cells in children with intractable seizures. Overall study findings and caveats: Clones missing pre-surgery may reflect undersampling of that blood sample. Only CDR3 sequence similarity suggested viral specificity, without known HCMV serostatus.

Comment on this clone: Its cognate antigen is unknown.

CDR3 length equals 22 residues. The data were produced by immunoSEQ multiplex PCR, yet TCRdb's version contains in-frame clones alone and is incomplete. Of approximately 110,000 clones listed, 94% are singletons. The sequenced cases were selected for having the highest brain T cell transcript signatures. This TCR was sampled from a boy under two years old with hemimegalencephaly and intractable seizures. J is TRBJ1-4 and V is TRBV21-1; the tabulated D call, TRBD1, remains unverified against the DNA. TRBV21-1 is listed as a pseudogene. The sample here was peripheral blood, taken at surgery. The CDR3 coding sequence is TGTGCCAGCAGCAAAGGGGAGGTACCGGGACAGGGTTATATTACGTCTAATGAAAAACTGTTTTTT. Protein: CASSKGEVPGQGYITSNEKLFF.